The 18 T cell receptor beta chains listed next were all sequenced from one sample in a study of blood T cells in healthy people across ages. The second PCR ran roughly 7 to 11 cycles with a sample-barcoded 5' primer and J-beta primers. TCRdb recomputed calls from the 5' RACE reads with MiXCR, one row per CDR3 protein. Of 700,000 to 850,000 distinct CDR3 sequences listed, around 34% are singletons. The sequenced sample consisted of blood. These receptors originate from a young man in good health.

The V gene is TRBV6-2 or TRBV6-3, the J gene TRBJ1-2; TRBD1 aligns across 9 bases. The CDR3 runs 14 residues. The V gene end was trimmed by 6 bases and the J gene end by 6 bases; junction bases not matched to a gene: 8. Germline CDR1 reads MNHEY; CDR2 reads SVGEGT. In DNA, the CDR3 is TGTGCCAGCAGCCGATGGGACAGGGTGGATGGCTACACCTTC. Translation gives CASSRWDRVDGYTF.

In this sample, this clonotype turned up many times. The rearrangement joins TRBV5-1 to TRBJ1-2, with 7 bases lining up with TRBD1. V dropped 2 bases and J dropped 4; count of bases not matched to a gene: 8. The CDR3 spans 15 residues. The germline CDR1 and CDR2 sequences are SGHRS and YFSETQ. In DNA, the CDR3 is TGCGCCAGCAGCTTACGAGGGACAGACAGCTATGGCTACACCTTC. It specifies CASSLRGTDSYGYTF.

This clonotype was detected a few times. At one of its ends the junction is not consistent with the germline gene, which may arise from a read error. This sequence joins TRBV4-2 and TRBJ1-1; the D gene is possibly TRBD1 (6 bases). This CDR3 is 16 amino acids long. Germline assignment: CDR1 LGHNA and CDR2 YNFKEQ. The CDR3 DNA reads TGTGTCAGCAGCCAAGGACTGGACAGAGTGAACACTGAAGCTTTCTTT. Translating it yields CVSSQGLDRVNTEAFF.

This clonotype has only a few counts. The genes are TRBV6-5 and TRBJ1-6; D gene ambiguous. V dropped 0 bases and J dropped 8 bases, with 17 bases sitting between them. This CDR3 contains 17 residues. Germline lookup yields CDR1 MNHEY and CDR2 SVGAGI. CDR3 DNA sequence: TGTGCCAGCAGTTACTCGGCCCTTGTTCTACGGGATTCACCCCTCCACTTT. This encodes CASSYSALVLRDSPLHF.

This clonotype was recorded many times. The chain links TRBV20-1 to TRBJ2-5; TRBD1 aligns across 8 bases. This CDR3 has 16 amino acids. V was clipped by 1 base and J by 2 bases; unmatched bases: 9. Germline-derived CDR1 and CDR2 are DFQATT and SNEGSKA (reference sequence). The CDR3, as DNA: TGCAGTGCTAGAGGGACAGGGCGGATTGGACAAGAGACCCAGTACTTC. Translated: CSARGTGRIGQETQYF.

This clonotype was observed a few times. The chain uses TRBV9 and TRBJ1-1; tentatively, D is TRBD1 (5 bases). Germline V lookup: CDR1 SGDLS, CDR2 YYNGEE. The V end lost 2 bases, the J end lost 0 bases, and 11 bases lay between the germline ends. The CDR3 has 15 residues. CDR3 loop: CASSVTGGLNTEAFF. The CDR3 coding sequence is TGTGCCAGCAGCGTCACAGGCGGACTGAACACTGAAGCTTTCTTT. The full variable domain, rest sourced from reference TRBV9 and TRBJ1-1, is DSGVTQTPKHLITATGQRVTLRCSPRSGDLSVYWYQQSLDQGLQFLIQYYNGEERAKGNILERFSAQQFPDLHSELNLSSLELGDSALYFCASSVTGGLNTEAFFGQGTRLTVV.

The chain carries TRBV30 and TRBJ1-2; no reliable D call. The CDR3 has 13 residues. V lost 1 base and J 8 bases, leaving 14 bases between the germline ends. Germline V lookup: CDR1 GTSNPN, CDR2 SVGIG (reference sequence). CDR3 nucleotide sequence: TGTGCCTGGAGTGACGGAGGGTTCGGCGGCTACACCTTC. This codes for CAWSDGGFGGYTF.

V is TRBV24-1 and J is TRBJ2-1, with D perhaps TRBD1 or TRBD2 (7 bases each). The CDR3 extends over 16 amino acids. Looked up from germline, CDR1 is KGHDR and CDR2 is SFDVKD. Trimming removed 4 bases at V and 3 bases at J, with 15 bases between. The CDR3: CATSDPQGTNYNEQFF. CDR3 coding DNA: TGTGCCACCAGTGACCCACAGGGGACTAACTACAATGAGCAGTTCTTC.

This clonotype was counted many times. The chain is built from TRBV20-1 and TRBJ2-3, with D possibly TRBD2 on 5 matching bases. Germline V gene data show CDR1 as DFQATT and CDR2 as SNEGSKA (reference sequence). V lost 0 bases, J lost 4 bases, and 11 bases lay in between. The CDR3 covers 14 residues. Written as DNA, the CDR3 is TGCAGTGCTAGAGACTCGTTCGGGGCAGATACGCAGTATTTT. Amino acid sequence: CSARDSFGADTQYF.

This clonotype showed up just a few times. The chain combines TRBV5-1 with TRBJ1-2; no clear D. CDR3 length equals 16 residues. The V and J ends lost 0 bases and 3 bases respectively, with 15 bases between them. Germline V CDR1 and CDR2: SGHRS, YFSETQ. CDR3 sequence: CASSLAALRPDYGYTF. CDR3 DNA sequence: TGCGCCAGCAGCTTGGCCGCACTCAGGCCTGACTATGGCTACACCTTC.

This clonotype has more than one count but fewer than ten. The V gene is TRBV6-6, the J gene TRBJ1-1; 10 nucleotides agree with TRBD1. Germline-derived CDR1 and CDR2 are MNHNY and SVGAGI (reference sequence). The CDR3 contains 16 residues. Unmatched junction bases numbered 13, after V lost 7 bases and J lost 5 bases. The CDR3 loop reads CASNLPGQGKRTEAFF. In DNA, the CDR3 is TGTGCCAGCAACCTCCCGGGACAGGGGAAGAGGACTGAAGCTTTCTTT.

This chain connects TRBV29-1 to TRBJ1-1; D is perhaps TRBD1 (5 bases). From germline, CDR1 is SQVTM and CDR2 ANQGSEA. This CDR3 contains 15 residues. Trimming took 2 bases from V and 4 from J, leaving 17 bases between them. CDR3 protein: CSVEPRGRGTTEAFF. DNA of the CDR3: TGCAGCGTTGAACCCCGGGGACGGGGGACCACTGAAGCTTTCTTT.

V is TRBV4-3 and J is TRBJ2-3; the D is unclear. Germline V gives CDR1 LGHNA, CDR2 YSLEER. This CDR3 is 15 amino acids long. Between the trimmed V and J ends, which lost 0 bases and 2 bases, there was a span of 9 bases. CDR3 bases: TGCGCCAGCAGCCAAGATCTGGCTACCACAGATACGCAGTATTTT. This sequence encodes CASSQDLATTDTQYF.

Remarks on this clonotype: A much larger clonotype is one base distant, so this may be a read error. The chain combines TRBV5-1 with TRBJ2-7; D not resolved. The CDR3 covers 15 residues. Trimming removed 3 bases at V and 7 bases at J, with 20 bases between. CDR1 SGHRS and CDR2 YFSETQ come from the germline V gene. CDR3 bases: TGCGCCAGCAGCTCCAAGACTGGGATGGGCAATGAGCAGTACTTC. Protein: CASSSKTGMGNEQYF.

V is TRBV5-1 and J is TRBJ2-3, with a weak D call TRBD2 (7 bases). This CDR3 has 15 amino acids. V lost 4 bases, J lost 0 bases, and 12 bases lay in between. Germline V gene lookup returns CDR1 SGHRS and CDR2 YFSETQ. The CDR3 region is CASSIRGASTDTQYF. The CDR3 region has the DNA TGCGCCAGCAGCATCCGGGGGGCCAGCACAGATACGCAGTATTTT.

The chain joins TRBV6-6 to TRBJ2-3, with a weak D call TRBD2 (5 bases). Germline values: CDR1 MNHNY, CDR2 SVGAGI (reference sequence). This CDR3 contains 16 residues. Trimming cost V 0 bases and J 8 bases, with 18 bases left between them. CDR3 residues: CASSYSSGPIVPTQYF. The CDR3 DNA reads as TGTGCCAGCAGTTACTCAAGCGGACCGATAGTTCCTACGCAGTATTTT.

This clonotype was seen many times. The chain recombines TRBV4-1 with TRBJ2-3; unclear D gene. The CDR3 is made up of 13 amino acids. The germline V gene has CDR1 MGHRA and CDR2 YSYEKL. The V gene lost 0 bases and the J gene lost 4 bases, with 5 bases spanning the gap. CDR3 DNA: TGCGCCAGCAGCCAAGATGGATCAGATACGCAGTATTTT. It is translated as CASSQDGSDTQYF.

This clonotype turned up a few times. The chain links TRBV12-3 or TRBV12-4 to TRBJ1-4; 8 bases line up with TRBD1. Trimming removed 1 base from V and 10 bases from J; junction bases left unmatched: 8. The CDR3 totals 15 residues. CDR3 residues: CASSLDQGAPGKLFF. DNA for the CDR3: TGTGCCAGCAGTTTAGATCAGGGGGCGCCCGGAAAACTGTTTTTT.